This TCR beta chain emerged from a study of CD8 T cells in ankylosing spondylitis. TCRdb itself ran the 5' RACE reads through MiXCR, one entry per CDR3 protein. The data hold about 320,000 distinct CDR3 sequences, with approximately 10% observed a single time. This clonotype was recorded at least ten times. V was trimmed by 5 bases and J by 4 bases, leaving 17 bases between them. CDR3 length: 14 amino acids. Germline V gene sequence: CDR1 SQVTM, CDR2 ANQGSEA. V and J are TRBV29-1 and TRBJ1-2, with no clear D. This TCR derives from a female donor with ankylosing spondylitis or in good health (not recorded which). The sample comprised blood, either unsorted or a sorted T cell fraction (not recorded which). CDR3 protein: CSVSGLSPIYGYTF. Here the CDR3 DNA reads TGCAGCGTTTCGGGTTTGTCACCGATCTATGGCTACACCTTC.